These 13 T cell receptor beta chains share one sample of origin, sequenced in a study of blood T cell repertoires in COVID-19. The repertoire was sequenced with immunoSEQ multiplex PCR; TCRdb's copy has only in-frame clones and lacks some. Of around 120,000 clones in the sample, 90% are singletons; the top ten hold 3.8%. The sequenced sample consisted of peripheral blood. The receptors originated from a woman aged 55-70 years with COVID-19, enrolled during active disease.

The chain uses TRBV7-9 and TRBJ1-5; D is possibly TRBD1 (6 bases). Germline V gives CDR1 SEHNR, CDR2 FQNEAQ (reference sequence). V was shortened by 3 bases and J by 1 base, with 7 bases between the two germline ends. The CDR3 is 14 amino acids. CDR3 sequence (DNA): TGTGCCAGCAGCTTCGGACAGAGCAATCAGCCCCAGCATTTT. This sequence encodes CASSFGQSNQPQHF.

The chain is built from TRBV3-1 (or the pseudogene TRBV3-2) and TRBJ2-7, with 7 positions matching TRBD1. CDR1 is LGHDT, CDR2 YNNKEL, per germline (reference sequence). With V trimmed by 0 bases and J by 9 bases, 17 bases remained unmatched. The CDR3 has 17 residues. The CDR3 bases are TGTGCCAGCAGCCAAGAATGGGACAGAGAGCTCCTACGAGGGCAGTACTTC. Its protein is CASSQEWDRELLRGQYF.

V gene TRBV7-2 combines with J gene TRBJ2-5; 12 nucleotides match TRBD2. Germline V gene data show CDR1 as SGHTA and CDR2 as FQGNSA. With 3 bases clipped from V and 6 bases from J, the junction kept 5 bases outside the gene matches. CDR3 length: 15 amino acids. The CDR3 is CASSFLAGGRQTQYF. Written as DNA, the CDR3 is TGTGCCAGCAGCTTTCTAGCGGGGGGGCGACAGACCCAGTACTTC.

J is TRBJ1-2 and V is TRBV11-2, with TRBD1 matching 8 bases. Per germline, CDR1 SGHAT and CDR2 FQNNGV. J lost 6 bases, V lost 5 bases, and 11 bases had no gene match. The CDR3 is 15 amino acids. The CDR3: CASSPLGQGPHGYTF. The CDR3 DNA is TGTGCCAGCAGCCCCCTCGGACAGGGACCCCATGGCTACACCTTC.

The CDR3 sequence: CASRQTGWDSPLHF. The DNA for the CDR3 is TGTGCCAGCAGGCAAACAGGGTGGGATTCACCCCTCCACTTT. The V gene is TRBV6-5, the J gene TRBJ1-6; weak D call: TRBD1 (6 bases). Germline-derived CDR1 and CDR2 are MNHEY and SVGAGI. Trimming cost V 6 bases and J 8 bases, with 14 bases left between them. There are 14 residues in the CDR3.

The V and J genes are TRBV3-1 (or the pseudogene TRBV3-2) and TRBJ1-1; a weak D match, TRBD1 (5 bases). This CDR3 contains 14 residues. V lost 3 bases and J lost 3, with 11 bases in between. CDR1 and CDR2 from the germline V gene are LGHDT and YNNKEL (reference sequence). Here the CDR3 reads CASSQSGWYTEAFF. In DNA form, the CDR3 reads TGTGCCAGCAGCCAGTCAGGGTGGTACACTGAAGCTTTCTTT.

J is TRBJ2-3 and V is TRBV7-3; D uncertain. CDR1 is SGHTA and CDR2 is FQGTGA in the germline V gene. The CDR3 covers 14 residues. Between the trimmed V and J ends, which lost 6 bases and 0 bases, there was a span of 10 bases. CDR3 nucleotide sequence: TGTGCCAGCAGTTCTCTCTCTAGCACAGATACGCAGTATTTT. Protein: CASSSLSSTDTQYF.

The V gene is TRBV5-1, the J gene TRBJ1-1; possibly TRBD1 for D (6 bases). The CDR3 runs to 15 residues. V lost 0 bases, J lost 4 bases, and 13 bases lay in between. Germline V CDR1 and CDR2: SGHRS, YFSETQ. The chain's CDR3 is CASSLVGGEITEAFF. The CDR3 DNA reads TGCGCCAGCAGCTTGGTTGGGGGCGAGATCACTGAAGCTTTCTTT.

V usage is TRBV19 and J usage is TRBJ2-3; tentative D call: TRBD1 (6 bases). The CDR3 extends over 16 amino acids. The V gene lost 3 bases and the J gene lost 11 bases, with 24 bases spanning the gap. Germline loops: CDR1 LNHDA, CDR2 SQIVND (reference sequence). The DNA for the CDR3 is TGTGCCAGTAGTATGGGGGCCCCACACGGCGGGCCGCAGCAGTATTTT. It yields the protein CASSMGAPHGGPQQYF.

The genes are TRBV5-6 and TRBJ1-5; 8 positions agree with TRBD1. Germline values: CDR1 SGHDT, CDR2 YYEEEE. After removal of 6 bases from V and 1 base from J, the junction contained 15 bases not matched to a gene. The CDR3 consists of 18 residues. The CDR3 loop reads CASNQGAGLRRSNQPQHF. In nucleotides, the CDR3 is TGTGCCAGCAACCAGGGGGCAGGGCTACGGAGAAGCAATCAGCCCCAGCATTTT.

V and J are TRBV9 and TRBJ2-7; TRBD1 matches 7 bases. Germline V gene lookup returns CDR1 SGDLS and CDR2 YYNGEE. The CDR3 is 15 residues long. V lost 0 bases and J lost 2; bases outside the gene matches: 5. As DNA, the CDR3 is TGTGCCAGCAGCGTAGCGGGGACAGCGACCTACGAGCAGTACTTC. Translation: CASSVAGTATYEQYF.

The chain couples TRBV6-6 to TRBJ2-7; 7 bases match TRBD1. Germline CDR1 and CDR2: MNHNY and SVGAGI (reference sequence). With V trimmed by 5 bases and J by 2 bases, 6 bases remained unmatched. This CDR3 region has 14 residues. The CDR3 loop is CASSASGTAYEQYF. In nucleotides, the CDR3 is TGTGCCAGCAGTGCTTCCGGGACAGCCTACGAGCAGTACTTC.

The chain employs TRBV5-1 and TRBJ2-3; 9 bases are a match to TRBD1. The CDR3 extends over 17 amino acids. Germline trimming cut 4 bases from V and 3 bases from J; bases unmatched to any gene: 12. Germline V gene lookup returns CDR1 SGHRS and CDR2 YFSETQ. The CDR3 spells CASSLQWTGDGTDTQYF. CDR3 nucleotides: TGCGCCAGCAGCCTACAATGGACAGGGGACGGAACAGATACGCAGTATTTT.